Below, 18 T cell receptor beta chains from the same sample are listed, as sequenced in a study of blood T cell repertoires in COVID-19. Sequenced by immunoSEQ multiplex PCR; TCRdb stores in-frame clones only, minus some. The data contain over 350,000 clones, more than 75% of them singletons. Material for sequencing was PBMCs or T cells enriched from blood (not recorded which). The receptor set was obtained from a woman aged 25 to 39 with acute COVID-19.

The chain has TRBV11-2 and TRBJ1-5; D is unresolved. This CDR3 has 15 amino acids. V lost 1 base and J lost 6, with 13 bases in between. Germline CDR1 and CDR2: SGHAT and FQNNGV. The CDR3 loop is CASSLALPGSQPQHF. Written as DNA, the CDR3 is TGTGCCAGCAGCTTAGCACTACCGGGAAGTCAGCCCCAGCATTTT.

This clone turned up a few times. The chain uses TRBV28 and TRBJ2-4; D may be TRBD1 (6 bases). Trimming stripped 5 bases from V and 0 bases from J, with 11 bases between. CDR1 and CDR2 (germline): MDHEN, SYDVKM. This CDR3 has 15 residues. Here the CDR3 reads CASSRQDLAKNIQYF. CDR3 coding DNA: TGTGCCAGCAGTCGACAGGATTTAGCCAAAAACATTCAGTACTTC.

The chain links TRBV7-2 to TRBJ2-7, with D possibly matching TRBD2 (6 bases). CDR1 SGHTA and CDR2 FQGNSA come from the germline V gene. There are 14 residues in the CDR3. Trimming removed 5 bases at V and 6 bases at J, with 17 bases between. The CDR3: CASSPDGGSAEQYF. The DNA for the CDR3 is TGTGCCAGCAGCCCTGACGGGGGTTCTGCCGAGCAGTACTTC.

The V gene is TRBV27, the J gene TRBJ1-1; no definite D call. Between the trimmed V and J ends, which lost 3 bases and 1 base, there was a span of 6 bases. From germline, CDR1 is MNHEY and CDR2 SMNVEV (reference sequence). The CDR3 covers 13 residues. In DNA, the CDR3 is TGTGCCAGCAGTTTCGAGCGGAACACTGAAGCTTTCTTT. Translating it yields CASSFERNTEAFF.

J is TRBJ1-2 and V is TRBV7-6; D is perhaps TRBD1 (6 bases). CDR1 is SGHVS and CDR2 is FNYEAQ in the germline V gene. This CDR3 has 14 residues. V was shortened by 3 bases and J by 4 bases, with 12 bases between the two germline ends. This chain's CDR3 is CASSLGRGPYGYTF. CDR3 sequence (DNA): TGTGCCAGCAGCTTGGGCAGGGGCCCCTATGGCTACACCTTC.

The CDR3 spells CASSLDRAHEQYF. The CDR3 DNA reads as TGTGCCAGCAGCTTAGACAGGGCTCACGAGCAGTACTTC. The V gene is TRBV7-8, the J gene TRBJ2-7, with D possibly matching TRBD1 (6 bases). The CDR3 is 13 residues long. V lost 1 base and J lost 5, with 9 bases in between. The germline gives CDR1 SGHVS, CDR2 FQNEAQ.

The rearrangement uses TRBV4-3 and TRBJ2-2; tentative D call: TRBD1 (6 bases). The CDR3 contains 15 residues. With 3 bases removed from V and 1 base from J, the gap between germline ends came to 9 bases. CDR1 is LGHNA and CDR2 is YSLEER in the germline V gene. CDR3 amino acids: CASSQGALNTGELFF. CDR3 DNA: TGCGCCAGCAGCCAGGGGGCCCTGAACACCGGGGAGCTGTTTTTT.

The gene calls are TRBV7-2 and TRBJ1-1, with a weak D call TRBD1 (6 bases). This CDR3 has 15 amino acids. CDR1 and CDR2 (germline): SGHTA, FQGNSA. The V end was cut by 5 bases, the J end by 4 bases, with 17 bases between. In nucleotides, the CDR3 is TGTGCCAGCAGCCACGATTGGGGGCTGGGCACTGAAGCTTTCTTT. Residues: CASSHDWGLGTEAFF.

V usage is TRBV11-2 and J usage is TRBJ2-7; no clear D gene. The V and J ends lost 2 bases and 0 bases respectively, with 8 bases between them. Germline-derived CDR1 and CDR2 are SGHAT and FQNNGV. This CDR3 region has 14 residues. CDR3 nucleotide sequence: TGTGCCAGCAGCTTAATGTCCAGCTCCTACGAGCAGTACTTC. Amino acid sequence: CASSLMSSSYEQYF.

The rearrangement links TRBV7-9 to TRBJ1-3; possibly TRBD1 for D (5 bases). V was pared by 1 base and J by 4 bases, with 17 bases between. CDR3 length: 17 amino acids. Per germline, CDR1 SEHNR and CDR2 FQNEAQ (reference sequence). CDR3 region: CASSLDRAGDEGNTIYF. CDR3 bases: TGTGCCAGCAGCTTAGACCGGGCGGGGGACGAGGGAAACACCATATATTTT.

This clone is a singleton in its sample. V usage is TRBV2 and J usage is TRBJ2-7; 7 bases are shared with TRBD2. Germline trimming cut 11 bases from V and 2 bases from J; bases unmatched to any gene: 6. Germline V gives CDR1 SNHLY, CDR2 FYNNEI. The CDR3 is made up of 12 amino acids. CDR3 sequence reads: CAGERGPYEQYF. CDR3 sequence (DNA): TGTGCCGGAGAGCGGGGCCCCTACGAGCAGTACTTC.

This sequence joins TRBV4-1 and TRBJ1-6, with 7 bases fitting TRBD1. The V segment lost 4 bases and the J segment 7 bases; nucleotides outside the gene matches: 13. CDR3 length: 17 residues. Germline CDR1 MGHRA, CDR2 YSYEKL. In nucleotides, the CDR3 is TGCGCCAGCAGCCCAGGGAGAATGGGGACAGTCAATTCACCCCTCCACTTT. Protein: CASSPGRMGTVNSPLHF.

The chain uses TRBV9 and TRBJ2-5, with TRBD1 matching 7 bases. J was trimmed by 2 bases and V by 3 bases; bases with no gene match: 7. This CDR3 region has 15 residues. Looked up from germline, CDR1 is SGDLS and CDR2 is YYNGEE. The CDR3 sequence is CASSARDSPQETQYF. The CDR3 DNA is TGTGCCAGCAGCGCCAGGGACAGCCCACAAGAGACCCAGTACTTC.

For the CDR3, the DNA is TGTGCCAGCTCACTCAAAAGGGGGCAAGATGAAAAACTGTTTTTT. Its translation: CASSLKRGQDEKLFF. The chain links TRBV18 to TRBJ1-4; 7 bases line up with TRBD1. Germline V gives CDR1 KGHSH, CDR2 LQKENI. This CDR3 is built from 15 residues. J lost 6 bases, V lost 4 bases, and 8 bases had no gene match.

The rearrangement joins TRBV6-2 or TRBV6-3 to TRBJ2-7; perhaps TRBD1 as D (5 bases). This CDR3 has 16 residues. V was cut by 5 bases and J by 5 bases, with 22 bases left in between. Germline V CDR1 and CDR2: MNHEY, SVGEGT. The DNA for the CDR3 is TGTGCCAGCAGTACCCCCCGACAGACCCGCTTCCACGAGCAGTACTTC. It is translated as CASSTPRQTRFHEQYF.

This chain connects TRBV3-1 (or the pseudogene TRBV3-2) to TRBJ1-2; 9 nucleotides match TRBD1. CDR1 and CDR2 (germline): LGHDT, YNNKEL (reference sequence). The CDR3 consists of 14 residues. The V and J ends lost 8 bases and 6 bases, in that order; junction bases with no gene match: 10. CDR3 coding DNA: TGTGCCAGCTTACTTTCCGGGACAGGGCATGGCTACACCTTC. Its translation: CASLLSGTGHGYTF.

CDR3 residues: CASSLRVEKLFF. CDR3 sequence (DNA): TGTGCCAGCAGCCTCAGGGTTGAAAAACTGTTTTTT. The V call is TRBV7-9, the J call TRBJ1-4; a weak D match, TRBD1 (5 bases). The CDR3 runs to 12 residues. Germline-derived CDR1 and CDR2 are SEHNR and FQNEAQ (reference sequence). Trimming stripped 5 bases from V and 7 bases from J, with 8 bases between.

The chain links TRBV5-6 to TRBJ1-6; 7 positions match TRBD1. This CDR3 is 15 amino acids long. CDR1 and CDR2 (germline): SGHDT, YYEEEE. Trimming took 4 bases from V and 9 from J; bases not matched to a gene: 10. In nucleotides, the CDR3 is TGTGCCAGCAGCCTTAGGTTAGGGGGCGGTTCACCCCTCCACTTT. As protein: CASSLRLGGGSPLHF.